These 4 T cell receptor beta chains came from one sample sequenced in a study of vaccination effects on CD4 cells after COVID-19. Generated by immunoSEQ multiplex PCR, the TCRdb table keeps only in-frame clones and is missing some. The sample lists about 25,000 clones, 65% to 85% occurring once. These receptors lack a known antigen. Expansion of antigen-specific CD4+ T cells with viral peptide pools was carried out by the ViraFEST assay before sequencing. Following a roughly eleven-day culture, CD4+ T cells were purified. Confirmation by PCR established that the person had SARS-CoV-2 infection between March and December 2020. This specimen consisted of CD4+ T cells from PBMCs cultured with SARS-CoV-2 spike peptides, obtained before COVID-19 vaccination. Every receptor here comes from a human donor who had a prior SARS-CoV-2 infection.

The rearrangement links TRBV18 to TRBJ2-2; 7 bases are shared with TRBD1. V lost 0 bases and J lost 6; bases outside the gene matches: 4. The CDR3 contains 15 residues. The germline CDR1 and CDR2 sequences are KGHSH and LQKENI. DNA of the CDR3: TGTGCCAGCTCACCACCATCAACAGGGGCCGGGGAGCTGTTTTTT. This gives the protein CASSPPSTGAGELFF.

The CDR3 region has the DNA TGTGCCAGCAGGGGACAGCCGAACACTGAAGCTTTCTTT. Protein: CASRGQPNTEAFF. The chain is built from TRBV12-3 or TRBV12-4 and TRBJ1-1, with 7 bases aligning to TRBD1. The CDR3 has 13 amino acids. The V gene end was trimmed by 6 bases and the J gene end by 1 base; junction bases not matched to a gene: 2.

By sample share, this clone is medium-sized (0.01 to 0.1%). The V call is TRBV28, the J call TRBJ2-7, with TRBD1 matching over 10 bases. CDR3 length equals 16 residues. The V gene's germline CDR1 is MDHEN and CDR2 SYDVKM. The trim removed 5 bases at V and 2 bases at J, leaving 9 bases unmatched. The CDR3 DNA is TGTGCCAGCAGTATTTTACCGGGACAGGGGACCTACGAGCAGTACTTC. It codes for CASSILPGQGTYEQYF.

The chain has TRBV5-1 and TRBJ1-1; D remains ambiguous. The CDR3 is made up of 12 amino acids. CDR1 is SGHRS and CDR2 is YFSETQ in the germline V gene. Trimming removed 7 bases from V and 2 bases from J, with 9 bases in between. CDR3 protein: CASGDGNTEAFF. CDR3 coding DNA: TGCGCCAGCGGCGACGGAAACACTGAAGCTTTCTTT.